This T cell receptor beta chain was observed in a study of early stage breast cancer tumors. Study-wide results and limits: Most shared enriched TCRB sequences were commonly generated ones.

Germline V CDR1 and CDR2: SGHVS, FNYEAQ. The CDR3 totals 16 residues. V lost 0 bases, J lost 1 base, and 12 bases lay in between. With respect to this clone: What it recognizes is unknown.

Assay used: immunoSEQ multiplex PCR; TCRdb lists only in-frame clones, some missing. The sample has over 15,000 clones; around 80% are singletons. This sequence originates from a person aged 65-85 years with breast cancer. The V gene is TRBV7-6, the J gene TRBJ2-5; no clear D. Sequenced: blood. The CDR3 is CASSLARRRSQETQYF. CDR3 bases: TGTGCCAGCAGCTTAGCGCGGCGGAGAAGCCAAGAGACCCAGTACTTC.